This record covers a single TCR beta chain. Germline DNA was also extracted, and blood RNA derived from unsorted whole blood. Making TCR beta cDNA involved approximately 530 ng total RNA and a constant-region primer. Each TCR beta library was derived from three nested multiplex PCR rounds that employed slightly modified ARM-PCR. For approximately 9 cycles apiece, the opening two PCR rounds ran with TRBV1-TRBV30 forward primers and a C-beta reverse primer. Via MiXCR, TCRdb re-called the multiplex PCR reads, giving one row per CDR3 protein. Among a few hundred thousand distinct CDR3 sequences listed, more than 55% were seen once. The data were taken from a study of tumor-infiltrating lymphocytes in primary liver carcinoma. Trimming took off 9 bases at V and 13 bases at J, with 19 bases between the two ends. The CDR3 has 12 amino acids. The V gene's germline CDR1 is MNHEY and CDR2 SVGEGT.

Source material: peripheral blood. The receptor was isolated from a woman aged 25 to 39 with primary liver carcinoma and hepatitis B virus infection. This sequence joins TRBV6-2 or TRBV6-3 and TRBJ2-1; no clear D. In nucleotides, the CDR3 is TGTGCCAGTAGTCCTTCCTTAAGAATTCAGTTCTTC. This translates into CASSPSLRIQFF.